This TCR beta chain derives from a study of T cell changes during pregnancy in multiple sclerosis. This clone occurred once. Profiled with immunoSEQ multiplex PCR; TCRdb holds only in-frame clones, not every one. The table includes about 48,000 clones, over 75% detected once. Germline V gene data show CDR1 as MNHEY and CDR2 as SVGAGI. This CDR3 spans 15 amino acids. The junction had 12 bases not matched to a gene; V was cut back by 7 bases and J by 7 bases. This clonotype was obtained from a female donor with multiple sclerosis, enrolled in a pregnancy study. This rearrangement joins TRBV6-5 to TRBJ2-7, with 11 bases that match TRBD1. The specimen comprised CD4+ T cells from peripheral blood mononuclear cells, sampled in the second trimester of pregnancy. CDR3 nucleotide sequence: TGTGCCAGCATCAATGTTGGGGACAGGGGGAAGGAGCAGTACTTC. Amino acid sequence: CASINVGDRGKEQYF.